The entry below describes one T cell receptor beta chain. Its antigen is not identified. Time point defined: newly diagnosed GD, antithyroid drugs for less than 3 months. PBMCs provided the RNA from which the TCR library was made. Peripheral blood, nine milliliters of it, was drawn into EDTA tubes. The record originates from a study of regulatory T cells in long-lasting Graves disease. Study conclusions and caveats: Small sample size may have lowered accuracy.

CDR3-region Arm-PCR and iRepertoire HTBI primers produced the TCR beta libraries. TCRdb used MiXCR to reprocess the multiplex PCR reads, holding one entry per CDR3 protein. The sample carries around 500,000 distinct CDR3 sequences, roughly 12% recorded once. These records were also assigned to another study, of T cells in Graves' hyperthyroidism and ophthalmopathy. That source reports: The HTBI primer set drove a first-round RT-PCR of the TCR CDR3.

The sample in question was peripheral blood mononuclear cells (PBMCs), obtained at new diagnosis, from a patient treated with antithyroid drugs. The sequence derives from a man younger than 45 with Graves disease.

This chain's CDR3 is CSVPLANTGELFF. CDR3 nucleotide sequence: TGCAGTGTTCCCCTAGCCAACACCGGGGAGCTGTTTTTT. The chain uses TRBV20-1 and TRBJ2-2; TRBD2 is a possible D gene (5 bases). Germline V gene data show CDR1 as DFQATT and CDR2 as SNEGSKA (reference sequence). The CDR3 has 13 amino acids. The germline V and J ends were trimmed by 7 bases and 2 bases, with 11 bases remaining between them.